This T cell receptor (beta chain) appears in the sequencing data of a study of blood T cells in healthy people across ages. A sample-barcoded 5' primer and a J-beta primer mix were used in a second PCR of roughly 7 to 11 cycles. From the 5' RACE reads, TCRdb called clonotypes with MiXCR, one entry per CDR3 protein. The table shows about 780,000 distinct CDR3 sequences, with around 50% occurring only once. Donors were systemically healthy Caucasian individuals from Russia aged about 6 to 95 years. General study findings and limits: A roughly linear fall in TCR beta diversity per million T cells was seen with increasing age.

This clonotype was recorded a few times. The antigen remains unidentified. Trimming removed 6 bases at V and 1 base at J, with 13 bases between. This CDR3 contains 15 residues. CDR1 ENHRY and CDR2 SYGVKD come from the germline V gene. The receptor was derived from an elderly man in good health. Sample: blood. The chain is built from TRBV10-3 and TRBJ1-5; a possible D gene is TRBD1 (5 bases). CDR3 amino acids: CAISEETASNQPQHF. Here the CDR3 DNA reads TGTGCCATCAGCGAGGAGACAGCGAGCAATCAGCCCCAGCATTTT.